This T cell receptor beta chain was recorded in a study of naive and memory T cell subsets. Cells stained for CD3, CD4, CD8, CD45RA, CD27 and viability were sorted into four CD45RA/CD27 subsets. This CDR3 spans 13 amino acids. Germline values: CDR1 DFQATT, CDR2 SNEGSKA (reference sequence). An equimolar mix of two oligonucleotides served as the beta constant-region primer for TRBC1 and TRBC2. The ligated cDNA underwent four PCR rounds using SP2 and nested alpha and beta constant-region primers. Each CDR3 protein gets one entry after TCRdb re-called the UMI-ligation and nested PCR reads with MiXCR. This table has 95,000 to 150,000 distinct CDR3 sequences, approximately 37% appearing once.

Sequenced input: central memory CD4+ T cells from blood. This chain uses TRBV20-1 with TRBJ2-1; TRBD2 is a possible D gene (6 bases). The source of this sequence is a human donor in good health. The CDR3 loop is CGGKTGVANEQFF. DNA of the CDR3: TGCGGGGGGAAGACGGGAGTGGCGAATGAGCAGTTCTTC.